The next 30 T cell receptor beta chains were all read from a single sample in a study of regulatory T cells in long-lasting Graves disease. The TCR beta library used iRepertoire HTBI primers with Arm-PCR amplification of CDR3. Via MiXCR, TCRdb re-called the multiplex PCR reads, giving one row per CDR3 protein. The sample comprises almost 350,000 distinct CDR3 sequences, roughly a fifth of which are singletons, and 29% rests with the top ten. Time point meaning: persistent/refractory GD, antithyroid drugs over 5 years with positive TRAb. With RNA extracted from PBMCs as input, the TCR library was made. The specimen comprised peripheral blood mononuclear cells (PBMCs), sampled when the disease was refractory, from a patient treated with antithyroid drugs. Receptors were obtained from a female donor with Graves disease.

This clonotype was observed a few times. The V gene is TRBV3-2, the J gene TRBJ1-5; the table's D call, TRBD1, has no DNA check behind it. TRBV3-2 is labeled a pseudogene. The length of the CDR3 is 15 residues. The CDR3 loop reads CASSRSGGAAQPQHF. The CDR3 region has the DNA TGTGCCAGCAGCCGAAGTGGGGGGGCGGCTCAGCCCCAGCATTTT.

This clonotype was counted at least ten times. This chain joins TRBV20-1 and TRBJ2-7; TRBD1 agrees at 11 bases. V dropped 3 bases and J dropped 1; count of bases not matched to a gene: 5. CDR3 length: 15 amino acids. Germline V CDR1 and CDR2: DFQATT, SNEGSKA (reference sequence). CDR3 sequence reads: CSASGQGARSYEQYF. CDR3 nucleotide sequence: TGCAGTGCTAGTGGACAGGGGGCGCGATCCTACGAGCAGTACTTC.

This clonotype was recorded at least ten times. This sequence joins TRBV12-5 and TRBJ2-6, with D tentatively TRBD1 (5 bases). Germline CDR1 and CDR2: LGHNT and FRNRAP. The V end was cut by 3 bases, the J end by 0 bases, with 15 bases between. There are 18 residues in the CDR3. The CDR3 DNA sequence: TGTGCTAGTGGTTTCCCGACAGAATCTAACTCTGGGGCCAACGTCCTGACTTTC. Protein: CASGFPTESNSGANVLTF.

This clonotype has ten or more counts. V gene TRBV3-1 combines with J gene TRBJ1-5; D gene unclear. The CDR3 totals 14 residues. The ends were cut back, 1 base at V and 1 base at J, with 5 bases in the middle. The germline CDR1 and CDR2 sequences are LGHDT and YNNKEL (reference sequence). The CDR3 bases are TGTGCCAGCAGCCAAGTGGGGAGCAATCAGCCCCAGCATTTT. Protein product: CASSQVGSNQPQHF. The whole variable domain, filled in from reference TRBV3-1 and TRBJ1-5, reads DTAVSQTPKYLVTQMGNDKSIKCEQNLGHDTMYWYKQDSKKFLKIMFSYNNKELIINETVPNRFSPKSPDKAHLNLHINSLELGDSAVYFCASSQVGSNQPQHFGDGTRLSIL.

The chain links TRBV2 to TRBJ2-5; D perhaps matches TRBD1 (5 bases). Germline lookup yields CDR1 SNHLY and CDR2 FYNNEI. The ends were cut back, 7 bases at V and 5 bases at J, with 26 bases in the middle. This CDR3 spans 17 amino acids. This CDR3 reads CASNHLSTWAGWETQYF. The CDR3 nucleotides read TGTGCCAGCAACCATTTATCGACGTGGGCAGGGTGGGAGACCCAGTACTTC.

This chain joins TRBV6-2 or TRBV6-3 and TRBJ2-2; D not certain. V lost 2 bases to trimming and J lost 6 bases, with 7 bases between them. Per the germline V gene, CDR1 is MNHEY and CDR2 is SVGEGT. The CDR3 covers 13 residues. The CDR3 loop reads CASSYRSPGELFF. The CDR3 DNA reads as TGTGCCAGCAGTTACCGATCCCCCGGGGAGCTGTTTTTT.

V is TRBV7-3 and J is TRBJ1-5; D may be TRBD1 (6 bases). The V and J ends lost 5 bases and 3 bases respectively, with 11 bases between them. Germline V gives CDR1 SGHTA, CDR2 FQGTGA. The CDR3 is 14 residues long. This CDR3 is CASSVQGPNQPQHF. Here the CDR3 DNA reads TGTGCCAGCAGCGTACAGGGCCCCAATCAGCCCCAGCATTTT.

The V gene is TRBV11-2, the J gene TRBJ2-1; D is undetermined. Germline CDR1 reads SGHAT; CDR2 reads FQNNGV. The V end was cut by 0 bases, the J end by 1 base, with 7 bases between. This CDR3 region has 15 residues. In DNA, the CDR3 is TGTGCCAGCAGCTTAGATGTGACTTCCTACAATGAGCAGTTCTTC. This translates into CASSLDVTSYNEQFF.

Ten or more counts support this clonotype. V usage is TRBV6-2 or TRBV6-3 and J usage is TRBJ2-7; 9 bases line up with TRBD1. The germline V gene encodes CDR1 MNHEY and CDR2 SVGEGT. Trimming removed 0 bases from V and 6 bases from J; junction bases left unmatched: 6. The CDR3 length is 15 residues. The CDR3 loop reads CASSYSRTGVSEQYF. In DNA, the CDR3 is TGTGCCAGCAGTTACTCGAGGACAGGGGTGAGCGAGCAGTACTTC.

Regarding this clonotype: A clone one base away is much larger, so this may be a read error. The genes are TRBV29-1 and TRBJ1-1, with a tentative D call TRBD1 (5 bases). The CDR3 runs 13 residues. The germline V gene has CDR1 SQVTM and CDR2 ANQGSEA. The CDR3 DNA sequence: TGCATCGTCGGGGGGTCGGTGAACACTGAAGCTTTCTTT. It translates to CIVGGSVNTEAFF.

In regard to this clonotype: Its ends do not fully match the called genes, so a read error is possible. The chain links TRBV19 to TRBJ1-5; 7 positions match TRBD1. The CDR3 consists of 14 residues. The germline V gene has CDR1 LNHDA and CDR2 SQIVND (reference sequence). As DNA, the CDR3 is TGTGCCAGTAGTACGGGACAGAGCAATCAGCCCCGGCATTTT. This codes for CASSTGQSNQPRHF.

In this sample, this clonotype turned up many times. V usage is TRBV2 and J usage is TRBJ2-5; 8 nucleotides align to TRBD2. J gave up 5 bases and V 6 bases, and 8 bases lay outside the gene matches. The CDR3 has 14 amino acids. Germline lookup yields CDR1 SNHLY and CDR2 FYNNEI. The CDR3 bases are TGTGCCAGCAGGTGGATAGCGGGACTTGAGACCCAGTACTTC. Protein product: CASRWIAGLETQYF.

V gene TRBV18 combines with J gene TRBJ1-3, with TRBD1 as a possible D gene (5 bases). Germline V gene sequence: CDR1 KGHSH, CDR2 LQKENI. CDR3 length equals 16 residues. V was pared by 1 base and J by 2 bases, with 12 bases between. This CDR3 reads CASSPQRPGPGNTIYF. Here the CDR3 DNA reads TGTGCCAGCTCACCACAACGGCCAGGGCCTGGAAACACCATATATTTT.

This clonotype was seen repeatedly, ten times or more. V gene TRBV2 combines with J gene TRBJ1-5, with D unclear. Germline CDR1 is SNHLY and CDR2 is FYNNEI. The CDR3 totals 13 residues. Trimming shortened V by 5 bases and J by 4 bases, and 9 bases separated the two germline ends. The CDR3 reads CASSIGLNQPQHF. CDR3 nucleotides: TGTGCCAGCAGTATTGGTCTTAATCAGCCCCAGCATTTT.

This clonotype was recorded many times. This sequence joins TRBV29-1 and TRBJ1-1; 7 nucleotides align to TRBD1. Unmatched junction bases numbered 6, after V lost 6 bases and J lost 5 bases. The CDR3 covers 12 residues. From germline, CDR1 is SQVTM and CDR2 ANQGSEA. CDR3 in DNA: TGCAGCGTAACGACAGGGAAGACTGAAGCTTTCTTT. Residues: CSVTTGKTEAFF.

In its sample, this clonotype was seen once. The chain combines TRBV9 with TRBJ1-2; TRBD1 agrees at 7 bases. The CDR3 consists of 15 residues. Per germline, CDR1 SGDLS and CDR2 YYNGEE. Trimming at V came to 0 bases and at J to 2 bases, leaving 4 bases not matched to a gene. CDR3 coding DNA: TGTGCCAGCAGCGTAGAGGTAGGGGGCAACTATGGCTACACCTTC. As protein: CASSVEVGGNYGYTF.

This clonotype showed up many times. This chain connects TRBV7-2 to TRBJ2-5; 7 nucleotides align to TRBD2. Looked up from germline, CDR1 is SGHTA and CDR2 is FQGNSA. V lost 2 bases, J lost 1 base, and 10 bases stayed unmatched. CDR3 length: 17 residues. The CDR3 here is CASSLSRGAGLQETQYF. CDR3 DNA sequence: TGTGCCAGCAGCTTATCTCGTGGAGCGGGGCTCCAAGAGACCCAGTACTTC. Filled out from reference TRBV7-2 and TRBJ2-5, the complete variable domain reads GAGVSQSPSNKVTEKGKDVELRCDPISGHTALYWYRQSLGQGLEFLIYFQGNSAPDKSGLPSDRFSAERTGGSVSTLTIQRTQQEDSAVYLCASSLSRGAGLQETQYFGPGTRLLVL.

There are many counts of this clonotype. The CDR3 is CASSGRGFRAFF. The CDR3 nucleotides are TGTGCCAGCAGCGGCCGTGGGTTCCGAGCTTTCTTT. The chain combines TRBV11-2 with TRBJ1-1; D gene ambiguous. V was clipped by 5 bases and J by 10 bases, with 14 bases between them. This CDR3 is built from 12 residues. The germline CDR1 and CDR2 sequences are SGHAT and FQNNGV.

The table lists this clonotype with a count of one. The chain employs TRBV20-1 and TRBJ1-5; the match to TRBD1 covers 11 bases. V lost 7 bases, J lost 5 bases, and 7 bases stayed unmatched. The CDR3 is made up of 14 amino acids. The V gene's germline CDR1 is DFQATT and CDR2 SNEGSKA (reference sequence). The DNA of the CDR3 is TGCAGTGTTACGGACAGGGGGCCGGATCAGCCCCAGCATTTT. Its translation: CSVTDRGPDQPQHF.

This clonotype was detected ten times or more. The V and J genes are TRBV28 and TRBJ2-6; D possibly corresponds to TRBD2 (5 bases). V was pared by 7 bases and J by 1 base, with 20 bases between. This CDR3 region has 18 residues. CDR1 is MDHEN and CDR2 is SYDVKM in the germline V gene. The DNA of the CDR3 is TGTGCCAGCAAATCACCGGGATTAGACCTATCTGGGGCCAACGTCCTGACTTTC. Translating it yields CASKSPGLDLSGANVLTF.

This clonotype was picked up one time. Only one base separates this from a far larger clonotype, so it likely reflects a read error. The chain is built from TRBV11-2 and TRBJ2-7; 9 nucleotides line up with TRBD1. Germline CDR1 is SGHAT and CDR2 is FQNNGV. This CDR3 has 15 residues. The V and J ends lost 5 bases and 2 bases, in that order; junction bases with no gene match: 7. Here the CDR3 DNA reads TGTGCCAGCAGCCCGCCGTACAGGGGGCCCTACGAGCAGTACTTC. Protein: CASSPPYRGPYEQYF.

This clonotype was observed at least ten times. CDR3 residues: CASSRQGSGYTF. In nucleotides, the CDR3 is TGTGCCAGCAGTCGACAGGGGAGCGGCTACACCTTC. The chain uses TRBV28 and TRBJ1-2; 8 bases are shared with TRBD1. CDR3 length: 12 amino acids. V was clipped by 5 bases and J by 8 bases; unmatched bases: 4. Per germline, CDR1 MDHEN and CDR2 SYDVKM.

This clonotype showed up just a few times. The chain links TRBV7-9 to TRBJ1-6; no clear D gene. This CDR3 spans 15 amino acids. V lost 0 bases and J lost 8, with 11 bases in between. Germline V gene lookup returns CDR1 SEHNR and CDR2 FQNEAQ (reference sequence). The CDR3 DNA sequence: TGTGCCAGCAGCTTAGCCCGGAGGGAGCATTCACCCCTCCACTTT. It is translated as CASSLARREHSPLHF. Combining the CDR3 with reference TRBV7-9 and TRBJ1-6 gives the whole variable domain DTGVSQNPRHKITKRGQNVTFRCDPISEHNRLYWYRQTLGQGPEFLTYFQNEAQLEKSRLLSDRFSAERPKGSFSTLEIQRTEQGDSAMYLCASSLARREHSPLHFGNGTRLTVT.

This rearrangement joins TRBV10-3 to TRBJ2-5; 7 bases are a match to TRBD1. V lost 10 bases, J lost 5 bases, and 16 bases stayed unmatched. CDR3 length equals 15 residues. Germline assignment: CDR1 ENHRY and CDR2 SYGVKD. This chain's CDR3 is CATRDSGALGETQYF. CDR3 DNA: TGTGCCACCAGGGACAGTGGGGCCCTGGGCGAGACCCAGTACTTC.

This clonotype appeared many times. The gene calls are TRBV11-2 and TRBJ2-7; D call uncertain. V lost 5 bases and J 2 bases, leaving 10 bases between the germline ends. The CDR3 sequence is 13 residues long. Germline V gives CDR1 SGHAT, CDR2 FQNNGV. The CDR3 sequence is CASSRPLTYEQYF. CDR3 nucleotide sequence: TGTGCCAGCAGCCGACCCCTAACCTACGAGCAGTACTTC.

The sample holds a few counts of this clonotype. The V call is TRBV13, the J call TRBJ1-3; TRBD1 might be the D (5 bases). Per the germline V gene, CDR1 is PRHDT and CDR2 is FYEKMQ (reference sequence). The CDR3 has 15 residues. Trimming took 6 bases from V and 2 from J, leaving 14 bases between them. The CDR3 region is CASSPGRVAGNTIYF. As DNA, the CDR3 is TGTGCCAGCAGTCCGGGCAGGGTGGCTGGAAACACCATATATTTT.

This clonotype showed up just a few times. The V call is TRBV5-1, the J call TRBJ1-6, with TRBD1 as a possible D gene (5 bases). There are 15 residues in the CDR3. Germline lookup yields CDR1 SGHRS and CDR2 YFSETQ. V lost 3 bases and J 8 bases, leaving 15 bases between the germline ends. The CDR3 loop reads CASSSQGGGDSPLHF. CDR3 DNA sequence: TGCGCCAGCAGCTCTCAGGGTGGAGGCGATTCACCCCTCCACTTT.

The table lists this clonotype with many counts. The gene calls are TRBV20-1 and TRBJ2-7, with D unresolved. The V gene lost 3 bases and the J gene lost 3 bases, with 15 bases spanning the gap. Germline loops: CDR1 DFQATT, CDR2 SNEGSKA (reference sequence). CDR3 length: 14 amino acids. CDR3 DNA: TGCAGTGCTAGTAGGGCAGTCACCCGCTACGAGCAGTACTTC. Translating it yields CSASRAVTRYEQYF.

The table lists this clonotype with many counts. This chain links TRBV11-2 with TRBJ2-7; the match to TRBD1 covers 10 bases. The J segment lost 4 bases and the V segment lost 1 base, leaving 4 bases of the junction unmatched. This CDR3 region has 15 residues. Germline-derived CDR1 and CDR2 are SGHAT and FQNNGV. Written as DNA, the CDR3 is TGTGCCAGCAGCTTAGTCGGGACAGGGGCTTACGAGCAGTACTTC. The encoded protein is CASSLVGTGAYEQYF.

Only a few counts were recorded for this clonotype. In DNA form, the CDR3 reads TGTGCCAGCAGTTTAAAGGCAGGGGCCCGCGGGGGTACCGGGGAGCTGTTTTTT. Its translation: CASSLKAGARGGTGELFF. The V and J genes are TRBV27 and TRBJ2-2; weak D call: TRBD2 (7 bases). Germline loops: CDR1 MNHEY, CDR2 SMNVEV (reference sequence). V gave up 2 bases and J gave up 5 bases, with 21 bases separating them. There are 18 residues in the CDR3.